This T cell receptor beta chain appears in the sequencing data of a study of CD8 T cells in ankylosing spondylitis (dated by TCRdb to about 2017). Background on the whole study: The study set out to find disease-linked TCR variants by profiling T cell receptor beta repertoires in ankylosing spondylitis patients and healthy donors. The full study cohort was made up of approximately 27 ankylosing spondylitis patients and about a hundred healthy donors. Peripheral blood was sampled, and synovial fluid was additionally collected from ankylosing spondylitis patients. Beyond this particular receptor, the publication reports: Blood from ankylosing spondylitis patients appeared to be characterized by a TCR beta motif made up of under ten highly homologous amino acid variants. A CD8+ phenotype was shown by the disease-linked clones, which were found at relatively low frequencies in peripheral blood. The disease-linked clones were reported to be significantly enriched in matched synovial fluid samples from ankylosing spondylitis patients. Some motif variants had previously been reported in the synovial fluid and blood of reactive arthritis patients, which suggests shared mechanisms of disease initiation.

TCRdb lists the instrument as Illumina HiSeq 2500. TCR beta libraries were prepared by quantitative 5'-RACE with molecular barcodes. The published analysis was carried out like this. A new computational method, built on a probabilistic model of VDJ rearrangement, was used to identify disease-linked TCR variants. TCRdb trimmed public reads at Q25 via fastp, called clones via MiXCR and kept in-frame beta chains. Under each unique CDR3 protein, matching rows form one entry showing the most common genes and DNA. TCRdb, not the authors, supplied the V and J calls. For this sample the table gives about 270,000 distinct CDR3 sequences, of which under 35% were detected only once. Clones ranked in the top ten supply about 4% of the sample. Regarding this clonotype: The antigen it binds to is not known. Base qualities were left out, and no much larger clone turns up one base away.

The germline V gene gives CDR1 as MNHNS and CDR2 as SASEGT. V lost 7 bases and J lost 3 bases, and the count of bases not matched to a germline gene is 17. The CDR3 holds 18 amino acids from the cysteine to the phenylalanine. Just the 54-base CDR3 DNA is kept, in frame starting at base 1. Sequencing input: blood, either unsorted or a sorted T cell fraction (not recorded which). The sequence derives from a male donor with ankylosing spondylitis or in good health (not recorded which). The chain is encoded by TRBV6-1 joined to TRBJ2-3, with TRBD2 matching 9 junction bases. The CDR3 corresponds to CASTLDPGLAFGTDTQYF. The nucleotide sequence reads TGTGCCAGCACCCTTGACCCGGGACTAGCTTTCGGGACAGATACGCAGTATTTT.